The rows below give T cell receptor beta chains drawn from one sample of a study of cytomegalovirus exposure and HLA in healthy donors. Method: immunoSEQ multiplex PCR; TCRdb's copy keeps in-frame clones and lacks some. Counted here are about 60,000 clones, roughly 84% occurring once; the ten biggest clones make up roughly 3%. Material: PBMCs. The origin of the receptors is a woman between 25 and 40 years old in good health and CMV-seronegative. Both conserved end residues are part of each CDR3. A D gene is named only where the DNA matches it firmly. For some rows the clone size is stated as once, few or many, or as a class when expanded; others skip it.

cdr3_length j_call v_call clone_size d_call cdr3_aa cdr3_nt
15 TRBJ1-5 TRBV6-6 NA NA CASSYSGGGNQPQHF TGTGCCAGCAGTTACTCCGGGGGTGGCAATCAGCCCCAGCATTTT
14 TRBJ1-5 TRBV7-5 NA NA CVRSLTGNGQPQHF TGTGTCAGAAGCTTAACAGGGAACGGACAGCCCCAGCATTTT
14 TRBJ1-5 TRBV5-5 NA NA CASSFPGINQPQHF TGTGCCAGCAGCTTCCCAGGGATCAATCAGCCCCAGCATTTT
14 TRBJ2-3 TRBV5-6 few TRBD2 CASSIRGGPDTQYF TGTGCCAGCAGCATACGGGGGGGGCCAGATACGCAGTATTTT
14 TRBJ2-5 TRBV6-6 medium-sized NA CASRQRRLRETQYF TGTGCCAGCAGACAAAGGAGGCTGCGGGAGACCCAGTACTTC
13 TRBJ1-1 TRBV6-1 NA NA CASSWTQNTEAFF TGTGCCAGCAGCTGGACACAGAACACTGAAGCTTTCTTT
15 TRBJ1-1 TRBV19 NA TRBD1 CASSPNYGQVANAFF TGTGCCAGTAGTCCTAACTACGGACAGGTAGCTAATGCTTTCTTT
15 TRBJ1-6 TRBV30 NA NA CAWSVGAGENSPLHF TGTGCCTGGAGTGTAGGAGCAGGGGAAAATTCACCCCTCCACTTT
14 TRBJ2-7 TRBV7-9 NA TRBD2 CASSLLAGGNEQYF TGTGCCAGCAGCCTACTAGCGGGGGGGAACGAGCAGTACTTC
15 TRBJ1-4 TRBV5-1 NA TRBD1 CASSFGDRKGEKLFF TGCGCCAGCAGCTTCGGGGACAGGAAGGGGGAAAAACTGTTTTTT
14 TRBJ1-2 TRBV30 NA TRBD1 CAWMGWTGTYGYTF TGTGCCTGGATGGGCTGGACAGGGACCTATGGCTACACCTTC
13 TRBJ1-4 TRBV6-6 NA TRBD1 CASRTGELEKLFF TGTGCCAGCAGGACAGGGGAGCTTGAAAAACTGTTTTTT
14 TRBJ2-3 TRBV5-1 NA TRBD2 CASTLAGVKDTQYF TGCGCCAGCACCCTAGCGGGAGTAAAAGATACGCAGTATTTT
13 TRBJ2-2 TRBV30 few NA CAWNPGDTGELFF TGTGCCTGGAACCCAGGGGACACCGGGGAGCTGTTTTTT
15 TRBJ2-3 TRBV27 NA TRBD2 CASSIAGTSTDTQYF TGTGCCAGCAGTATAGCGGGAACTAGCACAGATACGCAGTATTTT
15 TRBJ1-4 TRBV2 NA NA CASSAFTGTIEKLFF TGTGCCAGCAGTGCTTTTACAGGGACAATAGAAAAACTGTTTTTT
11 TRBJ1-2 TRBV7-9 NA NA CASNSQGGYTF TGTGCCAGCAACAGTCAAGGTGGCTACACCTTC
16 TRBJ1-3 TRBV5-5 NA TRBD1 CASSTQTGTAGNTIYF TGTGCCAGCAGCACGCAAACCGGGACAGCTGGAAACACCATATATTTT
15 TRBJ2-7 TRBV21-1 NA NA CASSKIGERAYEQYF TGTGCCAGCAGCAAAATTGGGGAGAGGGCCTACGAGCAGTACTTC
14 TRBJ1-2 TRBV7-9 NA NA CASTETEQIYGYTF TGTGCCAGCACAGAGACAGAGCAAATCTATGGCTACACCTTC
14 TRBJ2-5 TRBV5-1 NA NA CASSLGSSEETQYF TGCGCCAGCAGCTTAGGGAGTTCAGAAGAGACCCAGTACTTC
14 TRBJ1-1 TRBV5-1 NA NA CASSLDRGRAEAFF TGCGCCAGCAGCTTGGATCGGGGGAGGGCGGAAGCTTTCTTT
15 TRBJ1-2 TRBV5-1 NA TRBD1 CASSLGTGGEYGYTF TGCGCCAGCAGCCTCGGGACAGGGGGCGAATATGGCTACACCTTC
16 TRBJ2-5 TRBV30 NA TRBD2 CAWSGLAGGPQETQYF TGTGCCTGGAGTGGACTAGCGGGAGGCCCACAAGAGACCCAGTACTTC
14 TRBJ2-1 TRBV4-1 few NA CASSQDKRGNEQFF TGCGCCAGCAGCCAAGATAAACGGGGGAATGAGCAGTTCTTC
13 TRBJ1-2 TRBV7-9 NA NA CASRRTENYGYTF TGTGCCAGCAGACGGACAGAGAACTATGGCTACACCTTC
14 TRBJ1-1 TRBV9 NA TRBD1 CASSDDRGLAEAFF TGTGCCAGCAGCGACGACAGGGGGCTCGCTGAAGCTTTCTTT
14 TRBJ1-2 TRBV6-5 NA TRBD1 CASSYGQGTGGYTF TGTGCCAGCAGCTACGGACAGGGGACGGGAGGCTACACCTTC
15 TRBJ2-2 TRBV18 once TRBD1 CASSMGQVNTGELFF TGTGCCAGCTCAATGGGACAGGTTAACACCGGGGAGCTGTTTTTT
15 TRBJ1-6 TRBV19 NA TRBD1 CASSMGQVIGSPLHF TGTGCCAGTAGTATGGGACAGGTCATAGGTTCACCCCTCCACTTT
16 TRBJ2-5 TRBV11-2 NA NA CASSTRIKDGGQTQYF TGTGCCAGCAGCACGAGAATAAAGGACGGGGGACAGACCCAGTACTTC
13 TRBJ2-3 TRBV6-1 few TRBD2 CASKAGAVDTQYF TGTGCCAGCAAGGCGGGAGCGGTAGATACGCAGTATTTT
13 TRBJ1-3 TRBV19 NA TRBD1 CASIRTGGNTIYF TGTGCCAGTATCCGGACAGGAGGGAACACCATATATTTT
16 TRBJ2-5 TRBV7-9 NA TRBD2 CASSQILAGTQETQYF TGTGCCAGCAGCCAGATTCTAGCGGGAACGCAAGAGACCCAGTACTTC
14 TRBJ2-7 TRBV5-1 NA TRBD1 CASSLIPGGDEQYF TGCGCCAGCAGCTTGATCCCAGGGGGCGACGAGCAGTACTTC